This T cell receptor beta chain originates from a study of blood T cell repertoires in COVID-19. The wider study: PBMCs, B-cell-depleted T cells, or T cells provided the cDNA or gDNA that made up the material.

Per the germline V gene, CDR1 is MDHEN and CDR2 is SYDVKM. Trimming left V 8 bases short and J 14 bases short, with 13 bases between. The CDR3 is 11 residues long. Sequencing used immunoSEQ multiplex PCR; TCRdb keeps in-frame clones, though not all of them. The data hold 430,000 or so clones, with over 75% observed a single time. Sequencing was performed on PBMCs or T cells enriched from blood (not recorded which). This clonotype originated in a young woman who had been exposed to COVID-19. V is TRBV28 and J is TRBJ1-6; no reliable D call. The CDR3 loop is CASAPTGALHF. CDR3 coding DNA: TGTGCCAGCGCCCCCACCGGGGCCCTCCACTTT.